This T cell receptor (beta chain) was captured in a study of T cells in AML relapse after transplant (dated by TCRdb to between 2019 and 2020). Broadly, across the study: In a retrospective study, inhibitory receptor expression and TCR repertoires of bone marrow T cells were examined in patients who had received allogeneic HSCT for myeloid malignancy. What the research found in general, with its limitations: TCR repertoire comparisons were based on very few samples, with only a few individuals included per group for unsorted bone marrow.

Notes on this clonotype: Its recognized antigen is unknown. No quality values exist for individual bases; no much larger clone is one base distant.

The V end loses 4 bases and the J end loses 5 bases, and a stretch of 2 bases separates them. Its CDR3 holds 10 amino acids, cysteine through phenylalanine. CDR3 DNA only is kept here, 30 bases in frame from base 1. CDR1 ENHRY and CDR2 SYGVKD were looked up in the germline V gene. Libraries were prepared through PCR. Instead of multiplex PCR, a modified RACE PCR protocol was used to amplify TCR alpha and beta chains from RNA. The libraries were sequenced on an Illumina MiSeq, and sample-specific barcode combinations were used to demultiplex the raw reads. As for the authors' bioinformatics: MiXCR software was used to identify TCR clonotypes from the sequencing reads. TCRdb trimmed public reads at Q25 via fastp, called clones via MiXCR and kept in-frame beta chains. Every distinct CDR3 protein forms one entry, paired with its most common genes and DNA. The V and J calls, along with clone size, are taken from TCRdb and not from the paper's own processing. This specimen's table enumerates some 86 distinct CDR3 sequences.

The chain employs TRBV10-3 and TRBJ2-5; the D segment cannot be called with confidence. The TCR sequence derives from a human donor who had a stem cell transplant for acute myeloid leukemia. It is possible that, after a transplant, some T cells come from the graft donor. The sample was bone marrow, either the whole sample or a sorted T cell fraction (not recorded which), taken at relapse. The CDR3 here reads CAISGETQYF. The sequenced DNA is TGTGCCATCAGTGGGGAGACCCAGTACTTC.